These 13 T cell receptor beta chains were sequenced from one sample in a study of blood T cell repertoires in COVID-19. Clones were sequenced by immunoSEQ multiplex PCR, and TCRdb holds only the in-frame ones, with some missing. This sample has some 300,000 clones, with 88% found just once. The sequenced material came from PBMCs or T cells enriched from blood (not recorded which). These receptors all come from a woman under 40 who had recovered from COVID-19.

CDR3 amino acids: CASSESGEVSYEQYF. CDR3 in DNA: TGTGCCAGCAGTGAATCTGGGGAGGTTAGCTACGAGCAGTACTTC. The chain combines TRBV25-1 with TRBJ2-7; maybe TRBD2 (6 bases). Trimming took off 1 base at V and 3 bases at J, with 13 bases between the two ends. CDR1 and CDR2 (germline): MGHDK, SYGVNS. This CDR3 spans 15 amino acids.

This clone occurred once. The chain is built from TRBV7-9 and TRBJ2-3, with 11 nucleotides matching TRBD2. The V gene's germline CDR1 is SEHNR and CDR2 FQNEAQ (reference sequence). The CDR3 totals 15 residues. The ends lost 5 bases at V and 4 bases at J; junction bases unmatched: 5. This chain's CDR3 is CASSRPGLAADTQYF. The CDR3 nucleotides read TGTGCCAGCAGCCGACCGGGACTAGCGGCAGATACGCAGTATTTT.

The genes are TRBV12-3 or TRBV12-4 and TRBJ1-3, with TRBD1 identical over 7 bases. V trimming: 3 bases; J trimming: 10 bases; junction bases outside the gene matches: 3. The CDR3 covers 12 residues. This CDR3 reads CASSLQGVTIYF. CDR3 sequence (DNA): TGTGCCAGCAGTTTGCAGGGGGTAACCATATATTTT.

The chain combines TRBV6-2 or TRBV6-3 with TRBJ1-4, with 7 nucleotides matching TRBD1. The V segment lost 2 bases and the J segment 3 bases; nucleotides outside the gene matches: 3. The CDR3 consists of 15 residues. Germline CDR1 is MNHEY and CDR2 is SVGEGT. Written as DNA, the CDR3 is TGTGCCAGCAGTTACCCCGGGACAGCTAATGAAAAACTGTTTTTT. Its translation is CASSYPGTANEKLFF.

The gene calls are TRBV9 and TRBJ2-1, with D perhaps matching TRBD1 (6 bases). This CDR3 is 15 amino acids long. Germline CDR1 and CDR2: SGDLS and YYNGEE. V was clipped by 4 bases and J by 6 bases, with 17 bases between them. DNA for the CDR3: TGTGCCAGCAGCCCGCTTCCAGGGACACCCAATGAGCAGTTCTTC. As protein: CASSPLPGTPNEQFF.

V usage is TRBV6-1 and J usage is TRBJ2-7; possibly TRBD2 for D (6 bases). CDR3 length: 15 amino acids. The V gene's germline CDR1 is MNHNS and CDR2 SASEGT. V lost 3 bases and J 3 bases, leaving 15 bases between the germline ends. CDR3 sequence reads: CASSELLAPFYEQYF. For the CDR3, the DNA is TGTGCCAGCAGTGAGCTACTAGCTCCATTCTACGAGCAGTACTTC.

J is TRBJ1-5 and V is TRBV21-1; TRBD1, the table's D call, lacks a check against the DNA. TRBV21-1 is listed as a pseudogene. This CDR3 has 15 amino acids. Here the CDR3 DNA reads TGTGCCAGCAGCAAACACGGGACAGATAATCAGCCCCAGCATTTT. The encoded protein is CASSKHGTDNQPQHF.

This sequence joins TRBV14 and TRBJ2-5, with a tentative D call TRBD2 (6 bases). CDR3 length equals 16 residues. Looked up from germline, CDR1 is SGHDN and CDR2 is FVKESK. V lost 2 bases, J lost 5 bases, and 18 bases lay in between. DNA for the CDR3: TGTGCCAGCAGCCAAATGACTAGACCTGAGTGGGAGACCCAGTACTTC. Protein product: CASSQMTRPEWETQYF.

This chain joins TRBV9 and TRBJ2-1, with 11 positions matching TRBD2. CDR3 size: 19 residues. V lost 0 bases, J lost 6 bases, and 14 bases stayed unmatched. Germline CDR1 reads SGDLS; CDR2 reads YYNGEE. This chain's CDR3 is CASSVESPLLAGVVNEQFF. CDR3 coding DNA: TGTGCCAGCAGCGTAGAATCCCCCTTACTAGCGGGAGTTGTCAATGAGCAGTTCTTC.

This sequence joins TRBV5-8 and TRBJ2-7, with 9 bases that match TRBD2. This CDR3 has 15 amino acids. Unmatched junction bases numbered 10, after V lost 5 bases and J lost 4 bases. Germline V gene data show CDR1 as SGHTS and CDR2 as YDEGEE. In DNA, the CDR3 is TGTGCCAGCAGTTTCCCGGGACTAGCTAATTACGAGCAGTACTTC. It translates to CASSFPGLANYEQYF.

The CDR3 region is CASSIDLEGGPDTQYF. CDR3 bases: TGTGCCAGTAGTATAGATCTTGAGGGCGGACCAGATACGCAGTATTTT. The V and J genes are TRBV19 and TRBJ2-3; tentative D call: TRBD2 (5 bases). The CDR3 runs 16 residues. CDR1 LNHDA and CDR2 SQIVND come from the germline V gene (reference sequence). Trimming pared 0 bases from V and 4 bases from J, leaving 14 bases between.

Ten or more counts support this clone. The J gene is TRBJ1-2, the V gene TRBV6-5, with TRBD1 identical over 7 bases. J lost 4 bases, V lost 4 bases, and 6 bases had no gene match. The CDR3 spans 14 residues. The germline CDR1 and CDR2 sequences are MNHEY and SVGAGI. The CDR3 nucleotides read TGTGCCAGCAGTTCCTCATGGGACAGCTATGGCTACACCTTC. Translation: CASSSSWDSYGYTF.

The CDR3 region has the DNA TGTGCCATCAGTGAGACCGGGGTGAACACTGAAGCTTTCTTT. As protein: CAISETGVNTEAFF. This chain joins TRBV10-3 and TRBJ1-1, with D hard to call. Germline V gives CDR1 ENHRY, CDR2 SYGVKD. The length of the CDR3 is 14 residues. V shed 2 bases and J shed 0 bases, with 7 bases lying between them.